This T cell receptor beta chain was identified in a study of blood T cell repertoires in COVID-19. Study context: Acute and convalescent COVID-19 samples came from the United States, Italy and Spain. PBMCs, B-cell-depleted T cells, or T cells provided the cDNA or gDNA that made up the material.

As handled by the study authors: The assay estimated nucleated cells by amplifying reference gene primers. Clones were read by immunoSEQ multiplex PCR, and TCRdb kept only the in-frame ones, dropping some. That table supplies the V and J calls and clone size; D and trimming were determined from the DNA. The data contain around 58,000 clones, approximately 87% of them seen just once; the ten biggest clones take up approximately 5.7%. The sample comprised peripheral blood. The source is a human donor in a cohort sampled during active COVID-19.

CDR3 sequence reads: CASRPGQGYTGELFF. The CDR3 nucleotides are TGTGCCAGCAGACCAGGACAGGGGTACACCGGGGAGCTGTTTTTT. The V call is TRBV7-3, the J call TRBJ2-2, with 9 nucleotides matching TRBD1. V was clipped by 6 bases and J by 3 bases; unmatched bases: 5. Germline CDR1 SGHTA, CDR2 FQGTGA. This CDR3 spans 15 amino acids.